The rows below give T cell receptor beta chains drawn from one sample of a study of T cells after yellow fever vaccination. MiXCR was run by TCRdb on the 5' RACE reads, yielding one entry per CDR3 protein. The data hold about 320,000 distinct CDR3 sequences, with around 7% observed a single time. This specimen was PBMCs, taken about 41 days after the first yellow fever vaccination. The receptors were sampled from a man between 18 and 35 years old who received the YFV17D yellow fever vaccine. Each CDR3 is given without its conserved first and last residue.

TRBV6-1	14	ASKGRGAVGYEKLF
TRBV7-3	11	ASSSRVTDTQY
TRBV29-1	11	SVDPGGSYGYT
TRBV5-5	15	ASSLFRNRETGNTIY
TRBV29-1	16	SALLDSSVRLSTDTQY
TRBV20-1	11	SARDRTYNEQF
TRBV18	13	ASSPTLIGYNEQF
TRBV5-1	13	ASSGTTGRYNEQF
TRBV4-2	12	ASSPEVLYNEQF
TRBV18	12	ASSPPTGSYEQY
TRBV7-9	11	ASSWTGSTEAF
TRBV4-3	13	ASSQASGATDTQY
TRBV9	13	ASSPGSWVYGEQF
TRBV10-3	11	ATTSGGAEEQF
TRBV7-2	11	ASREGRVTEAF
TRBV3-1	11	ASSHGYTGELF
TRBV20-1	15	SARGGVSGAFYNEQF
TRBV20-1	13	SARPGHGGRTEAF
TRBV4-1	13	ASSQGTTGTETQY
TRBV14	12	ASSRLTVPDTQY
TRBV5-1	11	ATATGGSNEQF
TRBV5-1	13	ASQLGGTDNSPLH
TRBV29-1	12	SVEGRPSTGELF
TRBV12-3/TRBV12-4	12	ASSLAPGLNGYT
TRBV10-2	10	ASSEMWAEED
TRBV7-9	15	ASSLELAGEIYNEQF
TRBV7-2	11	ASSNAVKETQY
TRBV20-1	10	SARPRDYGYT
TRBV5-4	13	ASSFGTSGGIEQY
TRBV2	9	ASSRTRGAF
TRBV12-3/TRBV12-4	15	ASSWGWGGTNTGELF
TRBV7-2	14	ASSLGGWVFTDTQY
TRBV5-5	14	ASSQISGGAADTQY
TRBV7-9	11	ASSLQGIYGYT
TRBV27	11	ASKLGGSSPLH
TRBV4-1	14	ASSQGTGGRFYEQY
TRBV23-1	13	ASSHAGADNQPQH
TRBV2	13	ASRRQDPLVDTQY
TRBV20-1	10	SATPQGYEQY
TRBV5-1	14	ASSKGDRLAKNIQY
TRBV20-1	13	SAKAPRNGGTEAL
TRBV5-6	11	ASSLGQGAFVT
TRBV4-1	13	ASSQRQRSNQPQH
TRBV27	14	ASSPWTGNMNTEAF
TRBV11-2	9	ASSSRRTQY
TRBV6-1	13	ASSGGEISYNEQF
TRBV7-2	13	ASSQGLAGANEQF
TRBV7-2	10	ASSFHAGRLF
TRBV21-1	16	ASSQGNSGGHFTGELF
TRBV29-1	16	RVEFRGLQRFYQETQY